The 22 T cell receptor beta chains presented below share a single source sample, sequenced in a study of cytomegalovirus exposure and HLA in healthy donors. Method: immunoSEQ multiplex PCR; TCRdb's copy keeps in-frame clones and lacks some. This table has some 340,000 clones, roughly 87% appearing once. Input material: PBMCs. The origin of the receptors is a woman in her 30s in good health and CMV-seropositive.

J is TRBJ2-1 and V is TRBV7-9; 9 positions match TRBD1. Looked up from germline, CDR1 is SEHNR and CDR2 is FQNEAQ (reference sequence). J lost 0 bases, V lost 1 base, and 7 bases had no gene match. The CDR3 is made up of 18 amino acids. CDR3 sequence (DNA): TGTGCCAGCAGCTTAGGGCTCGGGACAGGGAGCTCCTACAATGAGCAGTTCTTC. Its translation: CASSLGLGTGSSYNEQFF.

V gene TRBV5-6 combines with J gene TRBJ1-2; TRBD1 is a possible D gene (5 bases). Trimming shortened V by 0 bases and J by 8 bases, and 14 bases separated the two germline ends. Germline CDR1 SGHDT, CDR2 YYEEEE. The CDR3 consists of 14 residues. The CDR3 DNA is TGTGCCAGCAGCTTGGCCATCCCGGCAGGGGGCTACACCTTC. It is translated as CASSLAIPAGGYTF. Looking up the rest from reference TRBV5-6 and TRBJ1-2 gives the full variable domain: DAGVTQSPTHLIKTRGQQVTLRCSPKSGHDTVSWYQQALGQGPQFIFQYYEEEERQRGNFPDRFSGHQFPNYSSELNVNALLLGDSALYLCASSLAIPAGGYTFGSGTRLTVV.

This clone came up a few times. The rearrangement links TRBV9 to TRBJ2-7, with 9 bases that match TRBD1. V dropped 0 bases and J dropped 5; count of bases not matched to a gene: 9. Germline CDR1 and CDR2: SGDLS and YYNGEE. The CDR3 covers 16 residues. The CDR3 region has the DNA TGTGCCAGCAGCGTAGGTGGGACAGGGAGTCTAGACGAGCAGTACTTC. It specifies CASSVGGTGSLDEQYF.

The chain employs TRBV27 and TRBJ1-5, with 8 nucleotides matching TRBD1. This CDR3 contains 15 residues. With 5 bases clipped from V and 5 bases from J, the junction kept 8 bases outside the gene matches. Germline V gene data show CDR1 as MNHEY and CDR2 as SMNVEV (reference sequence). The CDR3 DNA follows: TGTGCCAGCAGTGTAACCGGGACAGGTTATCAGCCCCAGCATTTT. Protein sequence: CASSVTGTGYQPQHF.

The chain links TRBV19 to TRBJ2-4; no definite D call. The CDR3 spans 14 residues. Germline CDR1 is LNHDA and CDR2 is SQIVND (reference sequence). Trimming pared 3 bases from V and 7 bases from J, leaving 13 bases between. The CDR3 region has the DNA TGTGCCAGTAGTATGTGGCTAACCGGGAACATTCAGTACTTC. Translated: CASSMWLTGNIQYF. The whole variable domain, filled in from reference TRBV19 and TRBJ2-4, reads DGGITQSPKYLFRKEGQNVTLSCEQNLNHDAMYWYRQDPGQGLRLIYYSQIVNDFQKGDIAEGYSVSREKKESFPLTVTSAQKNPTAFYLCASSMWLTGNIQYFGAGTRLSVL.

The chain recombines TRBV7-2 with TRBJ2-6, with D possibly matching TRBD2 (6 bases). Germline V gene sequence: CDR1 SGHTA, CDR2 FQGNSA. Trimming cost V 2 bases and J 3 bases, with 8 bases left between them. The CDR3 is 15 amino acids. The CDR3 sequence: CASSLTGVGANVLTF. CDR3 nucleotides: TGTGCCAGCAGCTTAACGGGGGTTGGGGCCAACGTCCTGACTTTC.

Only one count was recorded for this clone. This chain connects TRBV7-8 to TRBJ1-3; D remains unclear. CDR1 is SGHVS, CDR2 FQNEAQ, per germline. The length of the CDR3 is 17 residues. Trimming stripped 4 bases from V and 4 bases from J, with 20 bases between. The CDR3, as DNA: TGTGCCAGCAGCTCTAACCCCGGGATAACTCTGGGAAACACCATATATTTT. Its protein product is CASSSNPGITLGNTIYF.

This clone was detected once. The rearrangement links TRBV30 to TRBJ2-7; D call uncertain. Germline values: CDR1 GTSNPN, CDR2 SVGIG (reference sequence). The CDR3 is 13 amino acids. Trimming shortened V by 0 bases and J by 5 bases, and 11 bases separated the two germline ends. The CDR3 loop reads CAWSVGRINEQYF. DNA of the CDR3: TGTGCCTGGAGTGTAGGGCGGATCAACGAGCAGTACTTC. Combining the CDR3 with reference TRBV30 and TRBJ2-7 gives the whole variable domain SQTIHQWPATLVQPVGSPLSLECTVEGTSNPNLYWYRQAAGRGLQLLFYSVGIGQISSEVPQNLSASRPQDRQFILSSKKLLLSDSGFYLCAWSVGRINEQYFGPGTRLTVT.

This CDR3 reads CASSLVTNHGNTIYF. The CDR3 DNA is TGTGCCAGCAGCTTGGTAACTAACCACGGTAACACCATATATTTT. The V and J genes are TRBV5-6 and TRBJ1-3; D is unresolved. CDR1 is SGHDT, CDR2 YYEEEE, per germline. This CDR3 has 15 amino acids. Trimming removed 0 bases at V and 7 bases at J, with 14 bases between.

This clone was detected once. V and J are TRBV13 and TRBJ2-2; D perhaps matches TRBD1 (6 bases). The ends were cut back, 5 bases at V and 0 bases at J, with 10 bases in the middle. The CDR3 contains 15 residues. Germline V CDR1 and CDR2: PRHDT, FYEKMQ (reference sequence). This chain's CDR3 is CASSMDSANTGELFF. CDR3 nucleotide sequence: TGTGCCAGCAGCATGGACAGCGCGAACACCGGGGAGCTGTTTTTT.

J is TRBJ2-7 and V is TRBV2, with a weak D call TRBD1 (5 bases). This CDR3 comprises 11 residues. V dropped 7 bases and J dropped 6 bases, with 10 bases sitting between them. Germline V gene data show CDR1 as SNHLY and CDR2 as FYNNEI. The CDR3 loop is CASKGHLEQYF. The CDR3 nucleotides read TGTGCCAGCAAGGGGCACCTCGAGCAGTACTTC.

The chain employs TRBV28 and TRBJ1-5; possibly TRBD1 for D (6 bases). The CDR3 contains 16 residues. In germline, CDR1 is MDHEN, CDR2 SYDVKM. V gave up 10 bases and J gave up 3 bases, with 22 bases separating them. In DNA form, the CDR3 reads TGTGCCACACTCCCCCCGGGGGCTTTAAACAATCAGCCCCAGCATTTT. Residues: CATLPPGALNNQPQHF.

CDR3 residues: CASSEWGGGYGYTF. The CDR3 nucleotides read TGTGCCAGCAGTGAATGGGGGGGCGGCTATGGCTACACCTTC. The chain joins TRBV6-1 to TRBJ1-2; tentatively, D is TRBD1 (6 bases). CDR3 length: 14 amino acids. Germline CDR1 MNHNS, CDR2 SASEGT. The V gene lost 2 bases and the J gene lost 4 bases, with 11 bases spanning the gap.

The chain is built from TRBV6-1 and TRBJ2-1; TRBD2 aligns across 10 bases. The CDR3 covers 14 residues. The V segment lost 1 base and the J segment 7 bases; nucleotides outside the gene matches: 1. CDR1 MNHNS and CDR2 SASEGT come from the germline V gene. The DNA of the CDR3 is TGTGCCAGCAGTGAAGGACTAGCGGGTAATGAGCAGTTCTTC. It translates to CASSEGLAGNEQFF.

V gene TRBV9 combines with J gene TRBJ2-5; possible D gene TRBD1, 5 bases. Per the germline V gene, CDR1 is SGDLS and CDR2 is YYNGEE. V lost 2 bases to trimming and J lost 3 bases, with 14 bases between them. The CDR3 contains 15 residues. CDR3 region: CASSVLEGAKETQYF. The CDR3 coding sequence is TGTGCCAGCAGCGTCCTAGAAGGGGCCAAAGAGACCCAGTACTTC.

The CDR3 is CASSLAGLDGYTF. DNA for the CDR3: TGTGCCAGCAGCTTAGCAGGGTTGGATGGCTACACCTTC. The chain links TRBV7-9 to TRBJ1-2; D gene uncertain. This CDR3 contains 13 residues. V lost 0 bases to trimming and J lost 6 bases, with 8 bases between them. CDR1 is SEHNR, CDR2 FQNEAQ, per germline (reference sequence).

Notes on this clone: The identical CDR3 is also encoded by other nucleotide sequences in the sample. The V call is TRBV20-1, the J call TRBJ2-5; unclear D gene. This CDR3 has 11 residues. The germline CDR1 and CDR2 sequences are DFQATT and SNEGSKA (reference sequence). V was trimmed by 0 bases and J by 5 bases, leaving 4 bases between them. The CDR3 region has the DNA TGCAGTGCTAGAGATTATGAGACCCAGTACTTC. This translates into CSARDYETQYF.

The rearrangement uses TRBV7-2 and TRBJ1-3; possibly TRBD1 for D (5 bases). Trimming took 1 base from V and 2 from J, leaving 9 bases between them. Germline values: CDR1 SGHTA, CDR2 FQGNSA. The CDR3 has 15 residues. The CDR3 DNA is TGTGCCAGCAGCTTAGGGGGGACGCCTGGAAACACCATATATTTT. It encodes CASSLGGTPGNTIYF.

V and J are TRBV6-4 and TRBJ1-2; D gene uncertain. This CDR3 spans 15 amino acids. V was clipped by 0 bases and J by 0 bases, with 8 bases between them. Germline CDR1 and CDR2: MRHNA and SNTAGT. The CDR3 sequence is CASSDSQRANYGYTF. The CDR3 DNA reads TGTGCCAGCAGTGACTCACAACGGGCTAACTATGGCTACACCTTC.

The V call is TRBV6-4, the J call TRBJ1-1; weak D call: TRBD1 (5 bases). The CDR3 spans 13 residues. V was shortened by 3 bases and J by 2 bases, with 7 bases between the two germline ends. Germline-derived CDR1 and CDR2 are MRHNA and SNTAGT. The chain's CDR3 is CASSEGDNTEAFF. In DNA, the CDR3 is TGTGCCAGCAGTGAGGGGGACAACACTGAAGCTTTCTTT.

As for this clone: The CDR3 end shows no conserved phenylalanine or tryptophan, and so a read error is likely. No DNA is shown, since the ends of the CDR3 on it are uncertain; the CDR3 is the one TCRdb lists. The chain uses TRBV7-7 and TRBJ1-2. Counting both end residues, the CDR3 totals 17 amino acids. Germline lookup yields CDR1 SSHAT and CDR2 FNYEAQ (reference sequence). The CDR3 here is CASSLDSGIRTKNITTV.

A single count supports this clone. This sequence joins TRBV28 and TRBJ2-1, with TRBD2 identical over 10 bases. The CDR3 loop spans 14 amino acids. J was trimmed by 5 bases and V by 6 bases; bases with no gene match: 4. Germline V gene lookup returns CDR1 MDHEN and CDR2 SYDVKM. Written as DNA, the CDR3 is TGTGCCAGCAGGAAGACTAGCGGGCACAATGAGCAGTTCTTC. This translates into CASRKTSGHNEQFF. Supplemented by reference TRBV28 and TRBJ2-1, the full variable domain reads DVKVTQSSRYLVKRTGEKVFLECVQDMDHENMFWYRQDPGLGLRLIYFSYDVKMKEKGDIPEGYSVSREKKERFSLILESASTNQTSMYLCASRKTSGHNEQFFGPGTRLTVL.